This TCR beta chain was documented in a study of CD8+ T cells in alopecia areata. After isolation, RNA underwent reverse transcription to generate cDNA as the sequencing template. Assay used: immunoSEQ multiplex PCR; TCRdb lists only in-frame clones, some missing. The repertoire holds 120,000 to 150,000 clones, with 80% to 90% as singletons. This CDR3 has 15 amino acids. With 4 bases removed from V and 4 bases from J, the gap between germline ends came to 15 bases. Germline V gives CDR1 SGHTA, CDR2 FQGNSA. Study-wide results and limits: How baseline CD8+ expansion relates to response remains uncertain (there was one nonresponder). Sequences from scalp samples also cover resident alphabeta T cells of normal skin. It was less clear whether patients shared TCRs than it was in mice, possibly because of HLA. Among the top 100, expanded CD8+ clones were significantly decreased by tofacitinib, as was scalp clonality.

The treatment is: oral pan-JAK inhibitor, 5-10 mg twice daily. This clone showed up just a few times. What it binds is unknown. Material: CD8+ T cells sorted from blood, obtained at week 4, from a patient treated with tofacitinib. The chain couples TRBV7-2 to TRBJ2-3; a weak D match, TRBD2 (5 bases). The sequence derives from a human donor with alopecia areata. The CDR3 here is CASSSPEEGADTQYF. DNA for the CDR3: TGTGCCAGCAGCTCCCCGGAGGAAGGCGCAGATACGCAGTATTTT.